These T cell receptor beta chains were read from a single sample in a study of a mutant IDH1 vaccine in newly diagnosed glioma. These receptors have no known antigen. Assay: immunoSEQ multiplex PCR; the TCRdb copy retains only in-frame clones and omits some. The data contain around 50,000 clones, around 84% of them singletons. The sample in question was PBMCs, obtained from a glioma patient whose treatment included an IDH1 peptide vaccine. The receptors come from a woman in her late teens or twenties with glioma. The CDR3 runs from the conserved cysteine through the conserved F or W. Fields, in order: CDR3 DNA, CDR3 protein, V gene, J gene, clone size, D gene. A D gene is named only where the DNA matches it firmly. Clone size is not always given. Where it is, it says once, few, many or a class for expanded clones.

DNA: TGTGCCAGCAGTCCTAACCACAGGGATATGAACACTGAAGCTTTCTTT
CDR3: CASSPNHRDMNTEAFF
V: TRBV5-4
J: TRBJ1-1
size: once
D: -

DNA: TGTGCCAGTTCCGGGGACCTAAACACCGGGGAGCTGTTTTTT
CDR3: CASSGDLNTGELFF
V: TRBV9
J: TRBJ2-2
size: -
D: -

DNA: TGTGCCAGTAGTATAGGTTCTAGGACTGAAGCTTTCTTT
CDR3: CASSIGSRTEAFF
V: TRBV19
J: TRBJ1-1
size: -
D: -

DNA: TGTGCCAGTAGTATATATAGGGGGGCAACTAATGAAAAACTGTTTTTT
CDR3: CASSIYRGATNEKLFF
V: TRBV19
J: TRBJ1-4
size: -
D: -

DNA: TGTGCCAGCAGCTTGATAGGTATACGGGACCCACAGTTCTTC
CDR3: CASSLIGIRDPQFF
V: TRBV7-2
J: TRBJ2-1
size: -
D: -

DNA: TGTGCTAGCAGCTCCCGCCGTGCAGGGGGGACTACCGGGGAGCTGTTTTTT
CDR3: CASSSRRAGGTTGELFF
V: TRBV7-7
J: TRBJ2-2
size: -
D: -

DNA: TGTGCCAGCACGTCCGGCCTGATGTTTCCCCTCCACTTT
CDR3: CASTSGLMFPLHF
V: TRBV6-5
J: TRBJ1-6
size: -
D: -

DNA: TGTGCCAGCAGCTTAGGTCGTGCCGAGCAGTACTTC
CDR3: CASSLGRAEQYF
V: TRBV11-3
J: TRBJ2-7
size: -
D: -

DNA: TGTGCCAGCAGCCCCTCCGCCGGGACTAACGGAAACACCATATATTTT
CDR3: CASSPSAGTNGNTIYF
V: TRBV9
J: TRBJ1-3
size: once
D: -

DNA: TGTGCCAGCAGGTTAAGCGGGACTAGCGGGTTGTACTTC
CDR3: CASRLSGTSGLYF
V: TRBV27
J: TRBJ2-7
size: -
D: TRBD2

DNA: TGTGCCAGCAGTTTGAGAAGCTCTGGAAACACCATATATTTT
CDR3: CASSLRSSGNTIYF
V: TRBV27
J: TRBJ1-3
size: -
D: -

DNA: TGTGCCAGCAGCCCATCGTTGAGGGGGAATGAGCAGTTCTTC
CDR3: CASSPSLRGNEQFF
V: TRBV9
J: TRBJ2-1
size: -
D: -

DNA: TGTGCCAGCAGCCCGACAGGGGGCTCTACCTACGAGCAGTACTTC
CDR3: CASSPTGGSTYEQYF
V: TRBV5-5
J: TRBJ2-7
size: few
D: TRBD1

DNA: TGTGCCAGTAGTATAGATAGGACAGGTCGAGCTTTCTTT
CDR3: CASSIDRTGRAFF
V: TRBV19
J: TRBJ1-1
size: once
D: TRBD1

DNA: TGTGCCAGCAGTTACTCCCCCCAGGGTACGCAGTATTTT
CDR3: CASSYSPQGTQYF
V: TRBV6-5
J: TRBJ2-3
size: -
D: -

DNA: TGTGCCAGCAGTGACAGGGGGGCTGGGGCCAACGTCCTGACTTTC
CDR3: CASSDRGAGANVLTF
V: TRBV6-4
J: TRBJ2-6
size: -
D: -

DNA: TGTGCTAGTGGTTTGATCTACGAGCAGTACTTC
CDR3: CASGLIYEQYF
V: TRBV12-5
J: TRBJ2-7
size: -
D: -

DNA: TGTGCCAGCAGCTTGGGCGGGGGACGTAGCACAGATACGCAGTATTTT
CDR3: CASSLGGGRSTDTQYF
V: TRBV14
J: TRBJ2-3
size: -
D: TRBD2

DNA: TGCGCCAGCAGCTTTGGCCTAGCGGGGGGTTTACACAATGAGCAGTTCTTC
CDR3: CASSFGLAGGLHNEQFF
V: TRBV5-1
J: TRBJ2-1
size: -
D: TRBD2

DNA: TGTGCCAGCAGCTTGCATCGAGATACGCAGTATTTT
CDR3: CASSLHRDTQYF
V: TRBV5-5
J: TRBJ2-3
size: -
D: -